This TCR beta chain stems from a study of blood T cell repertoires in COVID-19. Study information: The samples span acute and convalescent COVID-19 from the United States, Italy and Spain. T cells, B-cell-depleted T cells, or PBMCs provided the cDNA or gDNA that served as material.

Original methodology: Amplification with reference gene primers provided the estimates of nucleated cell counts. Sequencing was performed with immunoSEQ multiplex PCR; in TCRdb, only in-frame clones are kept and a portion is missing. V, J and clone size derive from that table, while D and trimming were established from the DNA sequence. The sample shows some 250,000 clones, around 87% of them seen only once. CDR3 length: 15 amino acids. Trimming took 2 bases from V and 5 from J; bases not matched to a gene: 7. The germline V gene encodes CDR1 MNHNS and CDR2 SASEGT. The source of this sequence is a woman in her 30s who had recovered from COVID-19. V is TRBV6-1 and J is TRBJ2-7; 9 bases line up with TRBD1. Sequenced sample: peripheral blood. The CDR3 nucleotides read TGTGCCAGCAGTGAATCGCCCGACAGGGGGAACGAGCAGTACTTC. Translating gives CASSESPDRGNEQYF.